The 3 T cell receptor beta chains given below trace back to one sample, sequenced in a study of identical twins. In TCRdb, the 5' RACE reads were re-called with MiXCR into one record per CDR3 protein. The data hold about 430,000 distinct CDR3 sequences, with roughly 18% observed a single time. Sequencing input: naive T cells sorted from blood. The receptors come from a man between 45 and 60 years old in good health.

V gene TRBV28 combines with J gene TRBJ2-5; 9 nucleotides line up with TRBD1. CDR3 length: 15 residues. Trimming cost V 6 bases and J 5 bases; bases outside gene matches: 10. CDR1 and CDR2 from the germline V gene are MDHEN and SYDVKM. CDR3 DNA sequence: TGTGCCAGCAGCCTAACAGGGGGCTCGGGGGAGACCCAGTACTTC. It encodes CASSLTGGSGETQYF.

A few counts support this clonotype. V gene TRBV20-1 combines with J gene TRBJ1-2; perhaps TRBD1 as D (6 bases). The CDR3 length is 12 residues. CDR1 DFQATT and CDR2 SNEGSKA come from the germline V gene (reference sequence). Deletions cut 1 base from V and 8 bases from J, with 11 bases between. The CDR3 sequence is CSARGNREGYTF. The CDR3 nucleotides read TGCAGTGCTAGAGGGAACAGGGAGGGCTACACCTTC.

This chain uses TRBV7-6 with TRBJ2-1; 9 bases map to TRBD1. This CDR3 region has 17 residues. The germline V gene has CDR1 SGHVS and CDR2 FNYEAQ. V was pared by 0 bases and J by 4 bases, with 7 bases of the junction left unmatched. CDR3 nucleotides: TGTGCCAGCAGCTTAGCTGGTAACAGGGGGCTTTACAATGAGCAGTTCTTC. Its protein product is CASSLAGNRGLYNEQFF.